This T cell receptor beta chain was found in a study of beta chain features in type 1 diabetes. Overall study: All samples combined gave over 100 million sorted cells for examination. Study conclusions and caveats: Across all four CD4+ subsets, people with type 1 diabetes showed modestly shorter TCRB CDR3s. Among patients, naive, central memory and Treg TCRB repertoires appeared more similar than among healthy donors.

There are a few counts of this clone. Its specificity is unknown. V was clipped by 6 bases and J by 8 bases, with 14 bases between them. From germline, CDR1 is LNHDA and CDR2 SQIVND (reference sequence). The CDR3 totals 13 residues. cDNA synthesis used the whole RNA isolate, giving expressed TCRB sequences. Here immunoSEQ multiplex PCR was the method, and the copy in TCRdb shows in-frame clones only, minus some. Of about 220,000 clones in the sample, around 9.9% are singletons; the top ten hold less than 1.5%. The chain employs TRBV19 and TRBJ2-1; a possible D gene is TRBD2 (5 bases). This clonotype was sampled from a man aged 18 to 29 in good health. The sample consisted of central memory CD4+ T cells from blood. The CDR3 here is CASSGMDHDEQFF. The CDR3 nucleotides are TGTGCCAGTAGCGGGATGGACCACGATGAGCAGTTCTTC.